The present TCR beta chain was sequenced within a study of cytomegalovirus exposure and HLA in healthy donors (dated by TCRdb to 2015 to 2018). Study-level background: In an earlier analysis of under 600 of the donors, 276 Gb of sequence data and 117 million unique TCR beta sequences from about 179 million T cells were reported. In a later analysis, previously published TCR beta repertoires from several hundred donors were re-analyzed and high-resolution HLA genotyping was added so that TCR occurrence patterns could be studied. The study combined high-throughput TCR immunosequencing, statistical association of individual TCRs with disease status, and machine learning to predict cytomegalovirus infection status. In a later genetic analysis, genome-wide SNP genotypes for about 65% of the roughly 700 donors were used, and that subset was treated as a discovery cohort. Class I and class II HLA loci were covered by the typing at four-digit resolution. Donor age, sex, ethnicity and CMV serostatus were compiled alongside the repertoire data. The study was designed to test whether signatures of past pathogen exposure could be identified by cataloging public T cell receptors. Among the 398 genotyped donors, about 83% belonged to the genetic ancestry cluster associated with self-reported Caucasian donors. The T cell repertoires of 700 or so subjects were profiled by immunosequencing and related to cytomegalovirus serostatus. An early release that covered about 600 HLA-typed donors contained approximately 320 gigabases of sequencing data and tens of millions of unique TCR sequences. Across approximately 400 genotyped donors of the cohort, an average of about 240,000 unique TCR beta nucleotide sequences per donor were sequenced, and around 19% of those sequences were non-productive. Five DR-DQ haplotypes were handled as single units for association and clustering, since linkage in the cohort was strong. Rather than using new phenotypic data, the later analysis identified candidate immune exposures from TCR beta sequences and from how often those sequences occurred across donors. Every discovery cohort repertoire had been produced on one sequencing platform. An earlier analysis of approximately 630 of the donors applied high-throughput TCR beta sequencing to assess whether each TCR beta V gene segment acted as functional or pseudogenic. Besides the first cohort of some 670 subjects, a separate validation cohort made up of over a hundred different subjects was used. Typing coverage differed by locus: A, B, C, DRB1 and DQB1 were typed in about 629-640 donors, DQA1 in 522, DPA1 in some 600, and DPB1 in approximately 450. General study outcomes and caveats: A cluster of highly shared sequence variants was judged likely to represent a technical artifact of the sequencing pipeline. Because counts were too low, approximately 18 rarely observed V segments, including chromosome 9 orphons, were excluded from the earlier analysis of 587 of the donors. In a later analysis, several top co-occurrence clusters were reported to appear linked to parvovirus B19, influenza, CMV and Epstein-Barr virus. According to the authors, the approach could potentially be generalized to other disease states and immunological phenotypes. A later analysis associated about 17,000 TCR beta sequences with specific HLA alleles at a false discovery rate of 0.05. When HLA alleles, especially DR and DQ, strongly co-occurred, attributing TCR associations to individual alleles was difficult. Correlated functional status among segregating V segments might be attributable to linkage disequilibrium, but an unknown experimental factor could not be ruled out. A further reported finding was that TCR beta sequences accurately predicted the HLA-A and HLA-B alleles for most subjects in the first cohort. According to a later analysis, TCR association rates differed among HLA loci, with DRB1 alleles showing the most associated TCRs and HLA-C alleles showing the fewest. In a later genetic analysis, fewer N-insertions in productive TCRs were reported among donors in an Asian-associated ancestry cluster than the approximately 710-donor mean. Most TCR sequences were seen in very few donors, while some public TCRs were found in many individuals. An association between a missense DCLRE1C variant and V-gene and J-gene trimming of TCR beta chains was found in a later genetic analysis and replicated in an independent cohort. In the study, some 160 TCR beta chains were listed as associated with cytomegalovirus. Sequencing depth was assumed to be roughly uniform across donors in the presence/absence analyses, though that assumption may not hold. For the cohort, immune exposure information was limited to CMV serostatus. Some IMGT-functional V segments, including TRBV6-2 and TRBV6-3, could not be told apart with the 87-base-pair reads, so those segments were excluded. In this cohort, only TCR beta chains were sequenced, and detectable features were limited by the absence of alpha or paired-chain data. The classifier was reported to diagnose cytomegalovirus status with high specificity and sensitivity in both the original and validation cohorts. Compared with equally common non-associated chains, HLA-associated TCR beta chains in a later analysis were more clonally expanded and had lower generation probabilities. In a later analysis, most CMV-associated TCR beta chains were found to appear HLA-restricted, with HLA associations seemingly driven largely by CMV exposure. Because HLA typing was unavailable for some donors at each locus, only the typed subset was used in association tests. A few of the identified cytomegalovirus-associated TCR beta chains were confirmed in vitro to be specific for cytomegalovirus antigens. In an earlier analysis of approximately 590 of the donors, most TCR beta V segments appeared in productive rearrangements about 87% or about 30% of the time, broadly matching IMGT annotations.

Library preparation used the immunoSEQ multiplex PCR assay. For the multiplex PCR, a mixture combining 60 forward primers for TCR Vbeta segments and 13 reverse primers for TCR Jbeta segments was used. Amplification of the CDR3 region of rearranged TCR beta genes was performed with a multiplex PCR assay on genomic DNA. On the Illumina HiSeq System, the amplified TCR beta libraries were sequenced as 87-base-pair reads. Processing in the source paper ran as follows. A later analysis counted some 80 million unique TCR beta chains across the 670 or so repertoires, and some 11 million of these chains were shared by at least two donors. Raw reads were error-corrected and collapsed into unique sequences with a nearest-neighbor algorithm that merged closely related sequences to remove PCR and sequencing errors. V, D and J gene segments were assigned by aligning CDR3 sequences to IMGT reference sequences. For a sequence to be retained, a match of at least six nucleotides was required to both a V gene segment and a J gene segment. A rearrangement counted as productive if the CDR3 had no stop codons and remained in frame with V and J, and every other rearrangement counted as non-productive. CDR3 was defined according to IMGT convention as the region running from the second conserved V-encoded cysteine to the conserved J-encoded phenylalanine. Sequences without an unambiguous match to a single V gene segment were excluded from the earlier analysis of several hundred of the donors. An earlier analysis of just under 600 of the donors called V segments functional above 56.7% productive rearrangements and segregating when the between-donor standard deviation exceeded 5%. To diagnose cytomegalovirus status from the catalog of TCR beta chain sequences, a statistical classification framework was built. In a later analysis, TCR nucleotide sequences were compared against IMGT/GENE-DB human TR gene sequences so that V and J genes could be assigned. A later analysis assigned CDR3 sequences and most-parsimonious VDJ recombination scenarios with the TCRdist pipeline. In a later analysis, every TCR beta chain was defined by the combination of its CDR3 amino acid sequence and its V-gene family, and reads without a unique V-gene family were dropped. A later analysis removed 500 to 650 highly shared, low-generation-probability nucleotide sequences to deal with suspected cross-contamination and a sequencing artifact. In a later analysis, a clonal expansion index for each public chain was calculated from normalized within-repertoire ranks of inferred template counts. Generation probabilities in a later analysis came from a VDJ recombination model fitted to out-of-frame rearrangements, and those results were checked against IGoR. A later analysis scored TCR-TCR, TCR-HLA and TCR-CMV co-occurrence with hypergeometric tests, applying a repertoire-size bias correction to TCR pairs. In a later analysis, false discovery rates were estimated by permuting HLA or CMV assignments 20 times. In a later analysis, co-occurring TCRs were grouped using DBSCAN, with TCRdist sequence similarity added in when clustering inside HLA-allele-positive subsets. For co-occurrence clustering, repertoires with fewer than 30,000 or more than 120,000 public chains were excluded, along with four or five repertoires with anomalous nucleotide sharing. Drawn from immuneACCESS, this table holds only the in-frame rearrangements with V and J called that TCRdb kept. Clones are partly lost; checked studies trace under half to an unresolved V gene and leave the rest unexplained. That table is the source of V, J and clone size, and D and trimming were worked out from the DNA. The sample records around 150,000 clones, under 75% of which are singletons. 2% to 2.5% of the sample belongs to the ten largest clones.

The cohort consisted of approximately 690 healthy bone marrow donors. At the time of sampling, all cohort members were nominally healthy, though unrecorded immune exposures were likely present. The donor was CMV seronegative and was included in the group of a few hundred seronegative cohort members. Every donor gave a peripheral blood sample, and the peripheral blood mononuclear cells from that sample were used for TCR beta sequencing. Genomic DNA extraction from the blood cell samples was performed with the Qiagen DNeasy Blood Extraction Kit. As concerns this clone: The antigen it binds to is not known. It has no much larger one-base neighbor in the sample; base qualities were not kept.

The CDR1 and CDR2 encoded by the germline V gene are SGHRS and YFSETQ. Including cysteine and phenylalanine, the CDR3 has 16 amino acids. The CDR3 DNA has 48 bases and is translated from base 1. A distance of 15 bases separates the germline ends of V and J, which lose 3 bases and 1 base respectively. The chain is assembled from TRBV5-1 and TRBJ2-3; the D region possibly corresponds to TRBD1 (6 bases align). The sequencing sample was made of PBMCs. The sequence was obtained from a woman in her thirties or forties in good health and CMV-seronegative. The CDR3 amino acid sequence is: CASSSSTDRRTDTQYF. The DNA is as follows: TGCGCCAGCAGCTCCTCTACTGACAGGCGCACAGATACGCAGTATTTT.